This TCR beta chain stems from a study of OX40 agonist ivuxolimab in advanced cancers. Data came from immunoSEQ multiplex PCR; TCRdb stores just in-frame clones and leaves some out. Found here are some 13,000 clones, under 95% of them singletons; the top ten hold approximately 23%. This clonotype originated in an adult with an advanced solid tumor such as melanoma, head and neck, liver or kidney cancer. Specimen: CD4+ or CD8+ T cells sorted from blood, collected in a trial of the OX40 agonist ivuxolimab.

CDR3 region: CASSLAPQYGNTIYF. In DNA form, the CDR3 reads TGTGCCAGCAGCTTAGCGCCACAGTATGGAAACACCATATATTTT. The chain employs TRBV7-6 and TRBJ1-3; D remains ambiguous. CDR1 is SGHVS and CDR2 is FNYEAQ in the germline V gene. The length of the CDR3 is 15 residues. V shed 0 bases and J shed 3 bases, with 9 bases lying between them.